This TCR beta chain was observed in a study of blood T cell repertoires in COVID-19. At the level of the study: PBMCs, B-cell-depleted T cells, or T cells provided the cDNA or gDNA that made up the material.

In the authors' methods: Nucleated cell counts were estimated from reference gene primer amplification. The method was immunoSEQ multiplex PCR; TCRdb's version includes in-frame clones alone and lacks a portion of them. V, J and clone size derive from that table, while D and trimming were established from the DNA sequence. Here the sample spans 35,000 to 50,000 clones, approximately 73% being singletons. Trimming shortened V by 0 bases and J by 0 bases, and 10 bases separated the two germline ends. The CDR3 runs to 17 residues. Germline CDR1 reads SGDLS; CDR2 reads YYNGEE. What was sequenced was peripheral blood. This chain connects TRBV9 to TRBJ2-6; D is uncertain. The receptor was derived from an older man with acute or convalescent COVID-19. CDR3 region: CASSVDRTYSGANVLTF. The CDR3 region has the DNA TGTGCCAGCAGCGTAGACAGAACCTACTCTGGGGCCAACGTCCTGACTTTC.